This TCR beta chain was recovered during a study of blood T cell repertoires in COVID-19. The table came from immunoSEQ multiplex PCR; TCRdb's copy has only in-frame clones and leaves some out. The data hold under 350,000 clones, with 80% to 90% observed a single time. The receptor was isolated from a woman aged 70-85 years with acute or convalescent COVID-19. The material sequenced was peripheral blood.

CDR3 in DNA: TGTGCCATCTCGGCTGGGGGGGATGCCGGGGAGCTGTTTTTT. Amino acid sequence: CAISAGGDAGELFF. The gene calls are TRBV10-3 and TRBJ2-2; 7 bases align to TRBD2. Germline V lookup: CDR1 ENHRY, CDR2 SYGVKD. The CDR3 is 14 residues long. Unmatched junction bases numbered 9, after V lost 8 bases and J lost 6 bases.